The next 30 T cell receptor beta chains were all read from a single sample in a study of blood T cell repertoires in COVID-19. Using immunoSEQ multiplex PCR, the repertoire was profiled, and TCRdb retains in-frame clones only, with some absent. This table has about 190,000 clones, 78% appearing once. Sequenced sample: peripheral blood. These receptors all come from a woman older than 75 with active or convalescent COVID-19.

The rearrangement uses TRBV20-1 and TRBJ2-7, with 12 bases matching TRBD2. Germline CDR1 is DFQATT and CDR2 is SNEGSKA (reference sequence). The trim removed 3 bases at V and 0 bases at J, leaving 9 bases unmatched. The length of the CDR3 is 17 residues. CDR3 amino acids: CSASPILTSGGSYEQYF. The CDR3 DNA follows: TGCAGTGCTAGTCCGATCTTGACTAGCGGGGGCTCCTACGAGCAGTACTTC.

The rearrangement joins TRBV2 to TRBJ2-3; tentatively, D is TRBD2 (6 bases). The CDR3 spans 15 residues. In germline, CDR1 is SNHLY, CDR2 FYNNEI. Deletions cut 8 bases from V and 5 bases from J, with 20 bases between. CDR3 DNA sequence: TGTGCCAGCTCCGGGGCAGGGAGGTTTCAAGATACGCAGTATTTT. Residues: CASSGAGRFQDTQYF.

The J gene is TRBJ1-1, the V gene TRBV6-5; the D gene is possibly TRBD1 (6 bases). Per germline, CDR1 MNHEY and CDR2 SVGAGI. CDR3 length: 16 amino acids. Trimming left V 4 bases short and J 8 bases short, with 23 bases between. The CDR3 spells CASSSSGAASNAEAFF. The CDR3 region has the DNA TGTGCCAGCAGTTCTTCAGGGGCAGCCTCCAATGCCGAAGCTTTCTTT.

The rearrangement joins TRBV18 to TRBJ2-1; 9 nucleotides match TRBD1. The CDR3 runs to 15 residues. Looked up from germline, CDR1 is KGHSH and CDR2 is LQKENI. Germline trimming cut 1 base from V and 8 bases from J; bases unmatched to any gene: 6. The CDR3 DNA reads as TGTGCCAGCTCACCACGGACAGGGGAAATTGATGAGCAGTTCTTC. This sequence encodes CASSPRTGEIDEQFF. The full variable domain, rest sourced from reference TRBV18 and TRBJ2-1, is NAGVMQNPRHLVRRRGQEARLRCSPMKGHSHVYWYRQLPEEGLKFMVYLQKENIIDESGMPKERFSAEFPKEGPSILRIQQVVRGDSAAYFCASSPRTGEIDEQFFGPGTRLTVL.

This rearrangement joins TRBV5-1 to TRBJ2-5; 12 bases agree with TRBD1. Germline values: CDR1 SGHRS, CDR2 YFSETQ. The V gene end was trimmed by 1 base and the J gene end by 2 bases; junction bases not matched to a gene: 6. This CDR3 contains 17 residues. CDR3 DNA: TGCGCCAGCAGCTTGTACGGGACAGGGGGCAAGCAAGAGACCCAGTACTTC. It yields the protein CASSLYGTGGKQETQYF. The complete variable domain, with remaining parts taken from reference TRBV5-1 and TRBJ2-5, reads KAGVTQTPRYLIKTRGQQVTLSCSPISGHRSVSWYQQTPGQGLQFLFEYFSETQRNKGNFPGRFSGRQFSNSRSEMNVSTLELGDSALYLCASSLYGTGGKQETQYFGPGTRLLVL.

The CDR3 DNA follows: TGCAGCGTTGCAAGAGACACTGGAAACATTCAGTACTTC. Its protein product is CSVARDTGNIQYF. V is TRBV29-1 and J is TRBJ2-4; D uncertain. The V gene's germline CDR1 is SQVTM and CDR2 ANQGSEA. V was shortened by 4 bases and J by 6 bases, with 13 bases between the two germline ends. The CDR3 totals 13 residues.

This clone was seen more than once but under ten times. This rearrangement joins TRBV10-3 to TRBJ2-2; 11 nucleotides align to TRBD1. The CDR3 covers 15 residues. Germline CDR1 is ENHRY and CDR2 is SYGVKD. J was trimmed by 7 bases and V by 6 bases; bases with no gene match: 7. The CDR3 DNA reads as TGTGCCATCAGGAGGACAGGGGGCGAAGGCGGGGAGCTGTTTTTT. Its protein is CAIRRTGGEGGELFF.

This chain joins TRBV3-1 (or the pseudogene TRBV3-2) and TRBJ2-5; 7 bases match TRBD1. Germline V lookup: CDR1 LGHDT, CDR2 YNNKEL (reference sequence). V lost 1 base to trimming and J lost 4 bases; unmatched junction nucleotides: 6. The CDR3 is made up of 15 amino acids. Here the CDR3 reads CASSQVLGGAETQYF. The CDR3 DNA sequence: TGTGCCAGCAGCCAAGTTTTAGGGGGCGCAGAGACCCAGTACTTC.

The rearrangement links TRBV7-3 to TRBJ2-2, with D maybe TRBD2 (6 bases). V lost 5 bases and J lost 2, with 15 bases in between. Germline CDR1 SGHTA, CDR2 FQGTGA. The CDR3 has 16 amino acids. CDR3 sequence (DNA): TGTGCCAGCAGCCCCGCGGGGCAGCCCAACACCGGGGAGCTGTTTTTT. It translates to CASSPAGQPNTGELFF.

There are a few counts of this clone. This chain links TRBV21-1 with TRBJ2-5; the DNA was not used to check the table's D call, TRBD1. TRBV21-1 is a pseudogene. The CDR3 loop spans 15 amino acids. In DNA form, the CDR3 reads TGTGCCAGCAGCTTTCGGACAGGGGCTGGGGAGACCCAGTACTTC. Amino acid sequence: CASSFRTGAGETQYF.

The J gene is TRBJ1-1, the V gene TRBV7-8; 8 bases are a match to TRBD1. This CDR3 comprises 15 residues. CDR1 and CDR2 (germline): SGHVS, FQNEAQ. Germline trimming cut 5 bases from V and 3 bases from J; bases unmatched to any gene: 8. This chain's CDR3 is CASSPRTGRDTEAFF. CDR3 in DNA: TGTGCCAGCAGCCCACGGACAGGGAGGGACACTGAAGCTTTCTTT.

CDR3 bases: TGTGCCAGTAGTAAATCCGGGACACTCAGGAATCAGCCCCAGCATTTT. Protein product: CASSKSGTLRNQPQHF. The V call is TRBV19, the J call TRBJ1-5; perhaps TRBD1 as D (6 bases). The CDR3 length is 16 residues. V was cut by 4 bases and J by 4 bases, with 17 bases left in between. Germline V gene lookup returns CDR1 LNHDA and CDR2 SQIVND (reference sequence). Complete variable domain (other parts from reference TRBV19 and TRBJ1-5): DGGITQSPKYLFRKEGQNVTLSCEQNLNHDAMYWYRQDPGQGLRLIYYSQIVNDFQKGDIAEGYSVSREKKESFPLTVTSAQKNPTAFYLCASSKSGTLRNQPQHFGDGTRLSIL.

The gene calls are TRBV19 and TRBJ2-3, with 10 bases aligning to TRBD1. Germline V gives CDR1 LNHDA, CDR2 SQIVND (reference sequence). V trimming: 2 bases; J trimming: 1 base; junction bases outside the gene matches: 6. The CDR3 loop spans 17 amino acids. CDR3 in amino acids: CASSIQTGGLGTDTQYF. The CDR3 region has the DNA TGTGCCAGTAGTATACAGACAGGGGGCCTTGGCACAGATACGCAGTATTTT.

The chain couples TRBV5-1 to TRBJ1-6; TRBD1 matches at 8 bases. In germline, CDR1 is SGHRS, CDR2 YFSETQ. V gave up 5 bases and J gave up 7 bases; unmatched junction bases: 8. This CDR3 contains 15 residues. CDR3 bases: TGCGCCAGCAGAGACCCAGGACAGGGAAATTCACCCCTCCACTTT. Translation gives CASRDPGQGNSPLHF.

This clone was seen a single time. The CDR3 nucleotides are TGCGCCAGCACAAGTACAACGAACACTGAAGCTTTCTTT. Translating it yields CASTSTTNTEAFF. The rearrangement links TRBV10-2 to TRBJ1-1; D remains ambiguous. The CDR3 has 13 amino acids. CDR1 is WSHSY, CDR2 SAAADI, per germline. Trimming took off 7 bases at V and 1 base at J, with 10 bases between the two ends.

CDR3 coding DNA: TGTGCCAGCAGCCCTCAGACAGGGGGCGGTCCCTACGAGCAGTACTTC. Amino acids: CASSPQTGGGPYEQYF. The chain employs TRBV7-9 and TRBJ2-7; 10 positions match TRBD1. Per germline, CDR1 SEHNR and CDR2 FQNEAQ (reference sequence). J was trimmed by 2 bases and V by 5 bases; bases with no gene match: 9. CDR3 length: 16 residues. Complete variable domain (other parts from reference TRBV7-9 and TRBJ2-7): DTGVSQNPRHKITKRGQNVTFRCDPISEHNRLYWYRQTLGQGPEFLTYFQNEAQLEKSRLLSDRFSAERPKGSFSTLEIQRTEQGDSAMYLCASSPQTGGGPYEQYFGPGTRLTVT.

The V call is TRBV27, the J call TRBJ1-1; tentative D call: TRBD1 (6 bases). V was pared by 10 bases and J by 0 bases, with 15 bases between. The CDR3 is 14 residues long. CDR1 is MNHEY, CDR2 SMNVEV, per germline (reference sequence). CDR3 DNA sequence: TGTGCCACCATACCCCAGGGGATGAACACTGAAGCTTTCTTT. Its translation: CATIPQGMNTEAFF.

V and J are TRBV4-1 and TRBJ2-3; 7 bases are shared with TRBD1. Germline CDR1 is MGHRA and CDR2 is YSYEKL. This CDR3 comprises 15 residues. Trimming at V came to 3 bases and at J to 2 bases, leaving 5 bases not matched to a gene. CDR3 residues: CASSHPGQFTDTQYF. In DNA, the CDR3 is TGCGCCAGCAGCCATCCGGGACAGTTCACAGATACGCAGTATTTT.

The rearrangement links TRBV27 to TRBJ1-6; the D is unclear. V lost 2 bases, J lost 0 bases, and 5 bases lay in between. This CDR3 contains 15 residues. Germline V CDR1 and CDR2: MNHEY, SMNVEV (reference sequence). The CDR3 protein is CASSLRSSYNSPLHF. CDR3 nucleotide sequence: TGTGCCAGCAGTTTACGGAGCTCCTATAATTCACCCCTCCACTTT.

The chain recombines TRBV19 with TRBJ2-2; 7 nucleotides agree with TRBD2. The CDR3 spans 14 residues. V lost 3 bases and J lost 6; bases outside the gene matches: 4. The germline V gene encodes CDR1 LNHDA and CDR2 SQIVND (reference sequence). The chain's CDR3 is CASSIREGPGELFF. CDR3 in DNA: TGTGCCAGTAGTATTAGGGAGGGGCCCGGGGAGCTGTTTTTT.

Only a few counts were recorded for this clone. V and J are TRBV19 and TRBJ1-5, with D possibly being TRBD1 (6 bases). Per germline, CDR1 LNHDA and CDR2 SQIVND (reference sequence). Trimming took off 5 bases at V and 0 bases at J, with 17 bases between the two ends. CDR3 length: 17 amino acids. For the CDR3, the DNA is TGTGCCAGTAGTCGGGGACAAGTATTATCTAGCAATCAGCCCCAGCATTTT. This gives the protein CASSRGQVLSSNQPQHF.

The CDR3 sequence: CASSSPWEVETQYF. The CDR3 DNA reads TGTGCCAGCAGCTCCCCCTGGGAGGTGGAGACCCAGTACTTC. The rearrangement links TRBV3-1 (or the pseudogene TRBV3-2) to TRBJ2-5, with D possibly TRBD2 on 6 matching bases. Trimming took off 5 bases at V and 5 bases at J, with 15 bases between the two ends. This CDR3 spans 14 amino acids. Per the germline V gene, CDR1 is LGHDT and CDR2 is YNNKEL (reference sequence).

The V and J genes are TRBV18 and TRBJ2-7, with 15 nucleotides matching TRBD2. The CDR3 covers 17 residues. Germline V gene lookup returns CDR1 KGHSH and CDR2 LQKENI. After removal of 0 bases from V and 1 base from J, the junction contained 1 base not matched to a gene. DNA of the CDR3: TGTGCCAGCTCACCACCGGGACTAGCGGGGGGTTCCTACGAGCAGTACTTC. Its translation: CASSPPGLAGGSYEQYF.

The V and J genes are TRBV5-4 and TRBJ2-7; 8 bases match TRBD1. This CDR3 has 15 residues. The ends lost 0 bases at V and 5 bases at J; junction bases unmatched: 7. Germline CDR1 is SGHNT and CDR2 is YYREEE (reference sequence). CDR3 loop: CASSLGTGTGDEQYF. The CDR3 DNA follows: TGTGCCAGCAGCTTGGGAACCGGGACAGGAGACGAGCAGTACTTC.

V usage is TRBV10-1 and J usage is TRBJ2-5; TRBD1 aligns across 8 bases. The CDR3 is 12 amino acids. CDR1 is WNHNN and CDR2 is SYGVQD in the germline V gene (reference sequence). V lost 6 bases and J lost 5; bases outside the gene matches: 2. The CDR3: CASRYRGETQYF. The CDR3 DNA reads TGCGCCAGCAGATACAGGGGGGAGACCCAGTACTTC.

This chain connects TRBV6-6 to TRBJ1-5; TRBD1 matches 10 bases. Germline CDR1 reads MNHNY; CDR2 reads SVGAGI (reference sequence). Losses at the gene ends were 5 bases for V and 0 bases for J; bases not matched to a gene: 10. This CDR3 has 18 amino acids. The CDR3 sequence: CASSRGQGRVTSNQPQHF. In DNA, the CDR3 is TGTGCCAGCAGTCGGGGACAGGGGAGGGTTACTAGCAATCAGCCCCAGCATTTT.

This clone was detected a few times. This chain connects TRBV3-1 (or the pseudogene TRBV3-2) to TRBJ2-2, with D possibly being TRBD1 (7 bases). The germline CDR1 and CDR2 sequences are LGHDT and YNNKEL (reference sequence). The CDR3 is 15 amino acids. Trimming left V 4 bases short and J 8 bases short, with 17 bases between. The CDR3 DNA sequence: TGTGCCAGCAGCCCACGGGACAGACTAGGAGGGGAGCTGTTTTTT. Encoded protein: CASSPRDRLGGELFF.

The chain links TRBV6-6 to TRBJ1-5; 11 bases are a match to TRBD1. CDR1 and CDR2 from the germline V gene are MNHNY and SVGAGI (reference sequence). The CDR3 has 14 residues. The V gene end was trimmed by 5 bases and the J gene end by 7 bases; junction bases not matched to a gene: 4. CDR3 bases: TGTGCCAGCAGTCGGACAGGGGGCGACCAGCCCCAGCATTTT. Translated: CASSRTGGDQPQHF.

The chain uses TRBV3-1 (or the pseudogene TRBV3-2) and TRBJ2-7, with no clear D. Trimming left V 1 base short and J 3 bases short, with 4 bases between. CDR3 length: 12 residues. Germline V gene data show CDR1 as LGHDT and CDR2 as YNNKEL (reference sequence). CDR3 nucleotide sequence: TGTGCCAGCAGCCAAGCCAGCTACGAGCAGTACTTC. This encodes CASSQASYEQYF.

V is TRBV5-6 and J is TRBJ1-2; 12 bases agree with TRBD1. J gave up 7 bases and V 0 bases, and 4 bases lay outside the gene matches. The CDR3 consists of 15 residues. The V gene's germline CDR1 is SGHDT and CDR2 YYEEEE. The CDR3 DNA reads TGTGCCAGCAGCTTGGCCGGGACAGGGGGCTCTGGCTACACCTTC. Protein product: CASSLAGTGGSGYTF. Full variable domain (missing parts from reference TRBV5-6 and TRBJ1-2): DAGVTQSPTHLIKTRGQQVTLRCSPKSGHDTVSWYQQALGQGPQFIFQYYEEEERQRGNFPDRFSGHQFPNYSSELNVNALLLGDSALYLCASSLAGTGGSGYTFGSGTRLTVV.